The entry that follows covers one T cell receptor beta chain sequence. As processed by the authors: Nucleated cell number was recorded as an estimate derived from reference gene primer amplification. Clones were sequenced by immunoSEQ multiplex PCR, and TCRdb holds only the in-frame ones, with some missing. That table supplies the V and J calls and clone size; D and trimming were determined from the DNA. The table has some 400,000 clones, over 75% seen once; the top ten hold about 1.5%. These data are taken from a study of blood T cell repertoires in COVID-19. Trimming removed 3 bases from V and 2 bases from J, with 10 bases in between. CDR3 length equals 14 residues. Per the germline V gene, CDR1 is LNHDA and CDR2 is SQIVND (reference sequence).

The material sequenced was PBMCs or T cells enriched from blood (not recorded which). The clonotype was recovered from a man in his thirties or forties who had recovered from COVID-19. V is TRBV19 and J is TRBJ1-2; the D gene is possibly TRBD1 (6 bases). CDR3 amino acids: CASSIGQPNYGYTF. CDR3 bases: TGTGCCAGTAGTATCGGACAGCCAAACTATGGCTACACCTTC.